This is a list of T cell receptor beta chains from one sample in a study of blood T cell repertoires in COVID-19. Sequencing used immunoSEQ multiplex PCR; TCRdb keeps in-frame clones, though not all of them. Among almost 95,000 clones listed, about four fifths were seen once. Sequenced sample: peripheral blood. The receptor set was obtained from a man in his sixties with acute or convalescent COVID-19. Both conserved end residues are part of each CDR3. D genes are given only for firm matches. For some rows the clone size is stated as once, few or many, or as a class when expanded; others skip it.

clone_size: NA
j_call: TRBJ2-1
v_call: TRBV5-4
d_call: TRBD2
cdr3_nt: TGTGCCAGCAGCTTAATGGGGGGGGACAATGAGCAGTTCTTC
cdr3_aa: CASSLMGGDNEQFF

clone_size: NA
j_call: TRBJ1-4
v_call: TRBV20-1
d_call: TRBD1
cdr3_nt: TGCAGTGCTAGTGATGACAGGGTAGACGAAAAACTGTTTTTT
cdr3_aa: CSASDDRVDEKLFF

clone_size: NA
j_call: TRBJ1-2
v_call: TRBV30
d_call: NA
cdr3_nt: TGTGCCTGGAGTGTACGACGGGGTAGATTGGGCTACACCTTC
cdr3_aa: CAWSVRRGRLGYTF

clone_size: NA
j_call: TRBJ1-4
v_call: TRBV30
d_call: NA
cdr3_nt: TGTGCCTGGAGTCAAGACGGAGCTAATGAAAAACTGTTTTTT
cdr3_aa: CAWSQDGANEKLFF

clone_size: once
j_call: TRBJ2-1
v_call: TRBV25-1
d_call: TRBD1
cdr3_nt: TGTGCCAGTACGACAGGGGGCGGGAATGAGCAGTTCTTC
cdr3_aa: CASTTGGGNEQFF

clone_size: NA
j_call: TRBJ2-5
v_call: TRBV24-1
d_call: TRBD2
cdr3_nt: TGTGCCACCAGTGATTCATCCAGCGGGGGTGAGACCCAGTACTTC
cdr3_aa: CATSDSSSGGETQYF

clone_size: NA
j_call: TRBJ1-2
v_call: TRBV11-2
d_call: TRBD1
cdr3_nt: TGTGCCAGCAGCAGCCGGGACAGAACTAACTATGGCTACACCTTC
cdr3_aa: CASSSRDRTNYGYTF

clone_size: few
j_call: TRBJ1-2
v_call: TRBV5-6
d_call: NA
cdr3_nt: TGTGCCAGCAGCTTGGAACAGGGTGGGACTAACTATGGCTACACCTTC
cdr3_aa: CASSLEQGGTNYGYTF

clone_size: NA
j_call: TRBJ1-2
v_call: TRBV11-2
d_call: TRBD1
cdr3_nt: TGTGCCAGCAGCTTAGATTTCGGACAGGGGTATGGCTACACCTTC
cdr3_aa: CASSLDFGQGYGYTF

clone_size: NA
j_call: TRBJ1-5
v_call: TRBV7-2
d_call: NA
cdr3_nt: TGTGCCAGCAGCCTGGGGCCAGGGGATCAGCCCCAGCATTTT
cdr3_aa: CASSLGPGDQPQHF

clone_size: NA
j_call: TRBJ2-7
v_call: TRBV10-3
d_call: TRBD2
cdr3_nt: TGTGCCATCAGTGACTCCTGGGAGGGAAACTACGAGCAGTACTTC
cdr3_aa: CAISDSWEGNYEQYF

clone_size: NA
j_call: TRBJ1-1
v_call: TRBV13
d_call: TRBD1
cdr3_nt: TGTGCCAGCAGCTTAATTGGGGGACAGGGGAACACTGAAGCTTTCTTT
cdr3_aa: CASSLIGGQGNTEAFF

clone_size: NA
j_call: TRBJ1-1
v_call: TRBV2
d_call: TRBD1
cdr3_nt: TGTGCCAGCACCTCCGGGACAGTCAACACTGAAGCTTTCTTT
cdr3_aa: CASTSGTVNTEAFF

clone_size: NA
j_call: TRBJ2-3
v_call: TRBV7-8
d_call: TRBD2
cdr3_nt: TGTGCCAGCAGCTTAGCTAGCGGGGTTGCCGATACGCAGTATTTT
cdr3_aa: CASSLASGVADTQYF

clone_size: NA
j_call: TRBJ2-1
v_call: TRBV3-1/TRBV3-2
d_call: NA
cdr3_nt: TGTGCCAGCAGCCAAGATAGGGGTGGTGAGCAGTTCTTC
cdr3_aa: CASSQDRGGEQFF

clone_size: many
j_call: TRBJ2-7
v_call: TRBV7-8
d_call: NA
cdr3_nt: TGTGCCAGCAGCTTGGTGGCAGGGTTATCCTACGAGCAGTACTTC
cdr3_aa: CASSLVAGLSYEQYF

clone_size: NA
j_call: TRBJ2-1
v_call: TRBV4-1
d_call: NA
cdr3_nt: TGCGCCAGCAGCCCGTCGTACAATGAGCAGTTCTTC
cdr3_aa: CASSPSYNEQFF

clone_size: NA
j_call: TRBJ1-6
v_call: TRBV11-2
d_call: NA
cdr3_nt: TGTGCCAGCAGCTTAATGGACAGTAATTCACCCCTCCACTTT
cdr3_aa: CASSLMDSNSPLHF

clone_size: NA
j_call: TRBJ2-3
v_call: TRBV18
d_call: TRBD1
cdr3_nt: TGTGCCAGCTCACCACCGGACAGGGGTTACACAGATACGCAGTATTTT
cdr3_aa: CASSPPDRGYTDTQYF

clone_size: few
j_call: TRBJ2-7
v_call: TRBV7-8
d_call: TRBD1
cdr3_nt: TGTGCCAGCAGCATCGGACAGGTAAACGAGCAGTACTTC
cdr3_aa: CASSIGQVNEQYF